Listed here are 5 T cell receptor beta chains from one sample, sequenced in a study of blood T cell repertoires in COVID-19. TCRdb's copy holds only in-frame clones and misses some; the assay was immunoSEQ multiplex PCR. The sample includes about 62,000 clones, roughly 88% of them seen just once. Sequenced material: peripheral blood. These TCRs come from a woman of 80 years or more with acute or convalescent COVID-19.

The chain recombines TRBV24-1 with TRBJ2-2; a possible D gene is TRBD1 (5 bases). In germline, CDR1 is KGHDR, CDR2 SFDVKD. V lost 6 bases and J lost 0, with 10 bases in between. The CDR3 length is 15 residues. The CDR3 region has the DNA TGTGCCACCAGTCAGGGCTATCCGAACACCGGGGAGCTGTTTTTT. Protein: CATSQGYPNTGELFF.

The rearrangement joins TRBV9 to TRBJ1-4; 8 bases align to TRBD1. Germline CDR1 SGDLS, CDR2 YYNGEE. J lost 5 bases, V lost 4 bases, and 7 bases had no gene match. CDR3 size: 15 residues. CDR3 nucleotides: TGTGCCAGCAGCCCCGGGACAGGAGAAAATGAAAAACTGTTTTTT. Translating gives CASSPGTGENEKLFF.

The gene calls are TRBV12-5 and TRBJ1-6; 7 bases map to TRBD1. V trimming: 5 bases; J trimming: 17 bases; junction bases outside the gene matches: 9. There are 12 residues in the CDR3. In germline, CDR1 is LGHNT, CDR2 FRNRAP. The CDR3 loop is CASGASRDRIHF. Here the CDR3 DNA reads TGTGCTAGTGGTGCGTCCCGGGACAGAATCCACTTT.

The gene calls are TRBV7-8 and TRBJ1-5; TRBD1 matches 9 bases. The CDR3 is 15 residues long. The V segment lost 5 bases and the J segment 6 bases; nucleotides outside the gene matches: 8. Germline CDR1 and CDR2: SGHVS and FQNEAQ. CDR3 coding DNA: TGTGCCAGCAGCATGGGACAGGGTCAGGGTCAGCCCCAGCATTTT. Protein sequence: CASSMGQGQGQPQHF.

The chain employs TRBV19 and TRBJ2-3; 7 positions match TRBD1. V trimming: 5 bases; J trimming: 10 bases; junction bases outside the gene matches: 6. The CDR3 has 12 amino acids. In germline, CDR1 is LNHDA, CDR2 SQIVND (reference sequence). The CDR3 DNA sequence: TGTGCCAGTAGTGAGGGGACAGTGGCGCAGTATTTT. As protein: CASSEGTVAQYF. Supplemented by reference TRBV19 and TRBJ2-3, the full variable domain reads DGGITQSPKYLFRKEGQNVTLSCEQNLNHDAMYWYRQDPGQGLRLIYYSQIVNDFQKGDIAEGYSVSREKKESFPLTVTSAQKNPTAFYLCASSEGTVAQYFGPGTRLTVL.